Following are 16 T cell receptor beta chains from one sample sequenced in a study of CXCR3-negative and CXCR3-positive naive CD8 T cells. In preparing the TRB cDNA libraries, 5' RACE with UMI labels was used. TCRdb re-called the 5' RACE reads, yielding one record per CDR3 amino acid sequence without DNA. The specimen's table records some 49,000 distinct CDR3 sequences. Sample: naive CXCR3- CD8+ T cells from blood. Subset given: CD45RO-CCR7+CD27+CD95- naive CD8+ T cells lacking CXCR3 (TNR3-). These receptors were collected from a human donor in good health. Some clones in this sample may be carry-over from other donors' samples.

V is TRBV12-3 or TRBV12-4 and J is TRBJ2-7. This CDR3 is built from 15 residues. The CDR3 loop reads CASRLFLTESYEQYF.

The V and J genes are TRBV28 and TRBJ2-1; TCRdb's D call of TRBD2 is untestable without DNA. From germline, CDR1 is MDHEN and CDR2 SYDVKM. The CDR3 consists of 15 residues. The chain's CDR3 is CASSSLAGTYNEQFF.

The V gene is TRBV5-5, the J gene TRBJ1-3. This CDR3 has 14 residues. From germline, CDR1 is SGHKS and CDR2 YYEKEE (reference sequence). CDR3 in amino acids: CASSPEPSGNTIYF. The variable domain in full, completed from reference TRBV5-5 and TRBJ1-3, reads DAGVTQSPTHLIKTRGQQVTLRCSPISGHKSVSWYQQVLGQGPQFIFQYYEKEERGRGNFPDRFSARQFPNYSSELNVNALLLGDSALYLCASSPEPSGNTIYFGEGSWLTVV.

The CDR3 region is CASSLTGSDEQYF. V usage is TRBV7-9 and J usage is TRBJ2-7. CDR1 is SEHNR and CDR2 is FQNEAQ in the germline V gene (reference sequence). The CDR3 spans 13 residues.

V is TRBV12-3 or TRBV12-4 and J is TRBJ1-1. The CDR3 is 16 amino acids. This chain's CDR3 is CASRSDFHTEAGLAFF.

This rearrangement joins TRBV7-2 to TRBJ1-5. CDR3 length: 18 amino acids. Germline lookup yields CDR1 SGHTA and CDR2 FQGNSA. CDR3 amino acids: CASRWDPLEGRSNQPQHF.

This clonotype is medium-sized by frequency. The J gene is TRBJ2-1, the V gene TRBV5-1; TCRdb's D call, TRBD2, is unchecked because there is no DNA. Germline values: CDR1 SGHRS, CDR2 YFSETQ. The CDR3 runs 13 residues. The CDR3 region is CASSGVRNNEQFF.

This rearrangement joins TRBV7-6 to TRBJ2-1; TCRdb's D gene call, TRBD1, goes unchecked for lack of DNA. CDR1 is SGHVS and CDR2 is FNYEAQ in the germline V gene. The CDR3 extends over 17 amino acids. The CDR3 sequence is CASSPWGAKESSYEQYF.

V usage is TRBV3-1 and J usage is TRBJ2-5; TCRdb designates TRBD2, a call that cannot be tested without DNA. Germline lookup yields CDR1 LGHDT and CDR2 YNNKEL (reference sequence). This CDR3 comprises 19 residues. The CDR3 protein is CASSQLPPGLAAIQETQYF.

This chain links TRBV28 with TRBJ2-5; TCRdb reports TRBD2, a call that lacks DNA to check it against. The CDR3 contains 14 residues. Germline CDR1 MDHEN, CDR2 SYDVKM. The chain's CDR3 is CASSLPAGQETQYF.

This CDR3 is CASSLPSSYEQYF. The chain links TRBV28 to TRBJ2-7. The CDR3 has 13 amino acids. Germline V gene lookup returns CDR1 MDHEN and CDR2 SYDVKM.

J is TRBJ2-6 and V is TRBV6-2 or TRBV6-3; TCRdb's D call of TRBD2 is untestable without DNA. The CDR3 consists of 17 residues. CDR1 MNHEY and CDR2 SVGEGT come from the germline V gene. CDR3 region: CASSYLAGSSGANVLTF.

The chain joins TRBV18 to TRBJ2-7; with no DNA, the TCRdb D assignment of TRBD1 cannot be verified. Germline CDR1 reads KGHSH; CDR2 reads LQKENI. CDR3 length: 14 residues. CDR3 loop: CASSPGEGGYEQYF.

V usage is TRBV10-3 and J usage is TRBJ2-7; no DNA is available, so the TRBD2 call from TCRdb remains unchecked. The CDR3 spans 13 residues. Germline V lookup: CDR1 ENHRY, CDR2 SYGVKD. CDR3 residues: CAISDVRGDEQYF.

The genes are TRBV27 and TRBJ2-1; lacking DNA, the TRBD2 call made by TCRdb goes unchecked. Germline V gene lookup returns CDR1 MNHEY and CDR2 SMNVEV (reference sequence). CDR3 length: 16 amino acids. The chain's CDR3 is CASISHRGGSYNEQFF.

The chain has TRBV30 and TRBJ2-5; absent DNA, TCRdb's TRBD2 call cannot be checked. This CDR3 contains 13 residues. Germline V lookup: CDR1 GTSNPN, CDR2 SVGIG (reference sequence). CDR3 residues: CAWSPTSRETQYF. The complete variable domain, with remaining parts taken from reference TRBV30 and TRBJ2-5, reads SQTIHQWPATLVQPVGSPLSLECTVEGTSNPNLYWYRQAAGRGLQLLFYSVGIGQISSEVPQNLSASRPQDRQFILSSKKLLLSDSGFYLCAWSPTSRETQYFGPGTRLLVL.